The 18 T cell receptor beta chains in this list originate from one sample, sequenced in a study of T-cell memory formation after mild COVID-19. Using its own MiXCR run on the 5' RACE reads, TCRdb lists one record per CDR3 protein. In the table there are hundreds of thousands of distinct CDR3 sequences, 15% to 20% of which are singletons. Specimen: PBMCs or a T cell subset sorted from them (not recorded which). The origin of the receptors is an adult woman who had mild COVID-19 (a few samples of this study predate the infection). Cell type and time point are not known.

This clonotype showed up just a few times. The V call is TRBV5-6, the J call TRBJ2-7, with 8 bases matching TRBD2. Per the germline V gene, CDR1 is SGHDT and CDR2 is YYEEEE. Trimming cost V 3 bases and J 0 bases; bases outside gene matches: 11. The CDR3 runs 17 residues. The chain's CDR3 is CASSSSGGVLNSYEQYF. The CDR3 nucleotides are TGTGCCAGCAGCTCCTCCGGGGGGGTTCTAAACTCCTACGAGCAGTACTTC.

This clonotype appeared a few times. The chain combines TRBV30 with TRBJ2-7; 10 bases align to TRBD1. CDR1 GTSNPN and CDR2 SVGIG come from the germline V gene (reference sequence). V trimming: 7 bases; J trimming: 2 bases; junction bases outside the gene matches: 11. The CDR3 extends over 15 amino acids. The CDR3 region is CALLDLGQGAYEQYF. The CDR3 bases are TGTGCCTTACTCGACCTAGGACAGGGGGCCTACGAGCAGTACTTC.

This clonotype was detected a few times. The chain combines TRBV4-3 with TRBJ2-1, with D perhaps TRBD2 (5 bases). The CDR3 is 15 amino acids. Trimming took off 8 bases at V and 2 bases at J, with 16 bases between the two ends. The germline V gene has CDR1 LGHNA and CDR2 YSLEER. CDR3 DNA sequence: TGCGCCAGCCTATGGGAGCCCTCGCCCTACAATGAGCAGTTCTTC. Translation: CASLWEPSPYNEQFF.

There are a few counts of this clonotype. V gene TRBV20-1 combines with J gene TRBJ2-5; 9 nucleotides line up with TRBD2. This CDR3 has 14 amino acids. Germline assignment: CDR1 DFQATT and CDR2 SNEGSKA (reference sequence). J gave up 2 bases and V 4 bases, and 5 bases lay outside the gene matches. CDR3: CSAIMTSGQETQYF. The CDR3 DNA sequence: TGCAGTGCTATCATGACTAGCGGTCAAGAGACCCAGTACTTC.

The CDR3 is CASSSYHRDRVEGDTQYF. Written as DNA, the CDR3 is TGTGCCAGCAGCTCCTATCACCGGGACAGGGTAGAAGGAGATACGCAGTATTTT. The chain employs TRBV11-3 and TRBJ2-3; 9 bases fit TRBD1. Unmatched junction bases numbered 16, after V lost 4 bases and J lost 5 bases. The CDR3 is made up of 18 amino acids. CDR1 and CDR2 (germline): SGHNT, YENEEA.

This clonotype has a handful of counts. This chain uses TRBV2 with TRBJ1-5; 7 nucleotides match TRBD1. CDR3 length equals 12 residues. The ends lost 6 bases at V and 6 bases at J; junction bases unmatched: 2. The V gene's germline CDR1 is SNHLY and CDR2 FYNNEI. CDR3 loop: CASRRQGQPQHF. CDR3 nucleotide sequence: TGTGCCAGCAGGAGACAGGGTCAGCCCCAGCATTTT.

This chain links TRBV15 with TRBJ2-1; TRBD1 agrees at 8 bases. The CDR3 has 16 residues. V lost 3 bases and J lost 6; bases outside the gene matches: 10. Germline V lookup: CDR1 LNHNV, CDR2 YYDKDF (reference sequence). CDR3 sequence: CATSSPQGATRNEQFF. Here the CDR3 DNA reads TGTGCCACCAGCAGTCCCCAGGGGGCCACACGCAATGAGCAGTTCTTC.

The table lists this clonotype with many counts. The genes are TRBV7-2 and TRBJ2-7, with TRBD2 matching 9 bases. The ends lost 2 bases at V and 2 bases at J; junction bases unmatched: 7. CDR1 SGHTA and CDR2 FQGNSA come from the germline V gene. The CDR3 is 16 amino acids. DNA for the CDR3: TGTGCCAGCAGCTTAAGAGCTAGCGGGGTCGCCTACGAGCAGTACTTC. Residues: CASSLRASGVAYEQYF.

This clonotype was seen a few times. CDR3 region: CASSVGTGSFTEAFF. The CDR3 coding sequence is TGCGCCAGCAGCGTAGGGACAGGGAGTTTCACTGAAGCTTTCTTT. This chain joins TRBV5-1 and TRBJ1-1; 9 bases align to TRBD1. The J segment lost 4 bases and the V segment lost 4 bases, leaving 8 bases of the junction unmatched. CDR1 SGHRS and CDR2 YFSETQ come from the germline V gene. The CDR3 loop spans 15 amino acids.

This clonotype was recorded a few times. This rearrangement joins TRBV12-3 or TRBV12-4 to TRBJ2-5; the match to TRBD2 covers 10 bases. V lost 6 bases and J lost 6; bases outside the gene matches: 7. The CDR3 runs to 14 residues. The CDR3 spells CASRPSGGRKTQYF. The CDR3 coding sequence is TGTGCCAGCAGACCTAGCGGGGGAAGGAAGACCCAGTACTTC.

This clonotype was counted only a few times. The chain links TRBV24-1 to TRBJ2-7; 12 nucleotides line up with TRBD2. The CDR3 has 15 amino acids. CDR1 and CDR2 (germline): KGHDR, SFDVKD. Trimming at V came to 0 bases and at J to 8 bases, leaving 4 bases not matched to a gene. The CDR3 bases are TGTGCCACCAGTGATTTGGCTAGCGGGAGGGCCAAGCAGTACTTC. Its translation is CATSDLASGRAKQYF.

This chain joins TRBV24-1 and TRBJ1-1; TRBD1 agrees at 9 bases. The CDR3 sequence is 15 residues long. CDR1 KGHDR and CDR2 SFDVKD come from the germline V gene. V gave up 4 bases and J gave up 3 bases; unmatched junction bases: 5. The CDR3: CATSDQGQGHTEAFF. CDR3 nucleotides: TGTGCCACCAGTGACCAGGGACAGGGACACACTGAAGCTTTCTTT.

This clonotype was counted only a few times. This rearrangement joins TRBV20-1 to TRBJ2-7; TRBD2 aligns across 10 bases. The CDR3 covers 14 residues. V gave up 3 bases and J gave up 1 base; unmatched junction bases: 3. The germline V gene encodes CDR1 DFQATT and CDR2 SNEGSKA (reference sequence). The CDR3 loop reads CSARGLASSYEQYF. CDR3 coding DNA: TGCAGTGCTAGGGGACTAGCGAGTTCCTACGAGCAGTACTTC.

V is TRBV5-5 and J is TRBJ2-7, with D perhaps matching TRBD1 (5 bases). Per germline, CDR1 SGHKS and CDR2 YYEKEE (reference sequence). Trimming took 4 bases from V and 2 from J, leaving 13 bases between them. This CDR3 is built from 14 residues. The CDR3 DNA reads TGTGCCAGCAGCCCCGGACATGGAACCTACGAGCAGTACTTC. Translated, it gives CASSPGHGTYEQYF.

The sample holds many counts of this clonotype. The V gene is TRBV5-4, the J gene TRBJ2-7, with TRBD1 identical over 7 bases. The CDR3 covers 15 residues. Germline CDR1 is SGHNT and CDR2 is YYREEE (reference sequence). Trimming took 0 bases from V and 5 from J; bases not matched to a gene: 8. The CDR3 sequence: CASSLDNPRGNEQYF. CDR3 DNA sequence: TGTGCCAGCAGCTTGGACAACCCCAGGGGGAACGAGCAGTACTTC.

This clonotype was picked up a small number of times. The CDR3 reads CASSEMWNTEAFF. In DNA form, the CDR3 reads TGTGCCAGCAGTGAAATGTGGAACACTGAAGCTTTCTTT. V usage is TRBV6-1 and J usage is TRBJ1-1; D unclear. Germline CDR1 reads MNHNS; CDR2 reads SASEGT. V lost 2 bases and J lost 1, with 5 bases in between. The CDR3 is made up of 13 amino acids.

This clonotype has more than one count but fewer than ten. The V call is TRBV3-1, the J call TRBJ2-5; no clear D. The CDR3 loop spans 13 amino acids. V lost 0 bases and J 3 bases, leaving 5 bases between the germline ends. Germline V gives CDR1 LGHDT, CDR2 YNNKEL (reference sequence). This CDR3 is CASSQDPEETQYF. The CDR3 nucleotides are TGTGCCAGCAGCCAAGATCCGGAAGAGACCCAGTACTTC.

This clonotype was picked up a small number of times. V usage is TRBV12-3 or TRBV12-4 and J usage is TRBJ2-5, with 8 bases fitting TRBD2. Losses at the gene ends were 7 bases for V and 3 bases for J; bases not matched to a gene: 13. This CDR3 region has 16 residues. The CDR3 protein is CASIVGSGGRKETQYF. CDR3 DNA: TGTGCCAGCATAGTAGGAAGCGGGGGTAGAAAAGAGACCCAGTACTTC.